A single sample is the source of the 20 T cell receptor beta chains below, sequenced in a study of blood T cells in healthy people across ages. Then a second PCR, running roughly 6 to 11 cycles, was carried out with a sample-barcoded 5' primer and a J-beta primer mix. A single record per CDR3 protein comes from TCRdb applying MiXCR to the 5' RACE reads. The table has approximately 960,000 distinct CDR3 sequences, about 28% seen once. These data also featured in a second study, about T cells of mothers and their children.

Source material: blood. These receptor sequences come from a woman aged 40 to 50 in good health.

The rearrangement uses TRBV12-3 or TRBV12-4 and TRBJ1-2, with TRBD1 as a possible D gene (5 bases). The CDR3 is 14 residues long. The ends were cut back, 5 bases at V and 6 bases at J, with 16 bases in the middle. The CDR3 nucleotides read TGTGCCAGCAGTCCAACCTCGGGAGGGGATGGCTACACCTTC. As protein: CASSPTSGGDGYTF.

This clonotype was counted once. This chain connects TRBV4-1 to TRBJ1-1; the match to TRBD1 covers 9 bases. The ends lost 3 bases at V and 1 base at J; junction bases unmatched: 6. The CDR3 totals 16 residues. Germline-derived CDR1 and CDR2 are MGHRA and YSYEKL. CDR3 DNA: TGCGCCAGCAGCCAGGGCGGGACAGGGCAGAACACTGAAGCTTTCTTT. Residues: CASSQGGTGQNTEAFF.

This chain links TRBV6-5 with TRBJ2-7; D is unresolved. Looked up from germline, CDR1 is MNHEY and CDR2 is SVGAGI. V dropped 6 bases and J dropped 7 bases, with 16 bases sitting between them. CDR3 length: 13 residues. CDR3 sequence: CASSPSGTLEQYF. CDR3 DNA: TGTGCCAGCAGCCCCAGTGGCACCTTGGAGCAGTACTTC.

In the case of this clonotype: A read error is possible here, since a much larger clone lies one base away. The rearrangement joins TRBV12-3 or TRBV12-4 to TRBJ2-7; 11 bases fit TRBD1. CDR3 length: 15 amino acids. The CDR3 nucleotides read TGTGCCAGCAGCCGAGGGACAGGGGGGACCTACGAGGAGTACTTC. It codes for CASSRGTGGTYEEYF.

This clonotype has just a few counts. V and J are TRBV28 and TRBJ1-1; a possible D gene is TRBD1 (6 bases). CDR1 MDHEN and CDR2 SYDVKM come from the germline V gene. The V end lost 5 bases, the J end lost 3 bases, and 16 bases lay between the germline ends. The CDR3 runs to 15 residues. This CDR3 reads CASSTGGGGDTEAFF. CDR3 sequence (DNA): TGTGCCAGCAGTACGGGGGGCGGTGGTGACACTGAAGCTTTCTTT.

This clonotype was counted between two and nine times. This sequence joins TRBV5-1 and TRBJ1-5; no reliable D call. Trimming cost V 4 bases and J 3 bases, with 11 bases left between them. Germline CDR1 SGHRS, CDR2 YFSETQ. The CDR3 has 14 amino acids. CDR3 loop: CASSRGPDNQPQHF. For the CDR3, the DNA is TGCGCCAGCAGCCGAGGACCGGACAATCAGCCCCAGCATTTT. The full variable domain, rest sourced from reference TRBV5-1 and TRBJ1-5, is KAGVTQTPRYLIKTRGQQVTLSCSPISGHRSVSWYQQTPGQGLQFLFEYFSETQRNKGNFPGRFSGRQFSNSRSEMNVSTLELGDSALYLCASSRGPDNQPQHFGDGTRLSIL.

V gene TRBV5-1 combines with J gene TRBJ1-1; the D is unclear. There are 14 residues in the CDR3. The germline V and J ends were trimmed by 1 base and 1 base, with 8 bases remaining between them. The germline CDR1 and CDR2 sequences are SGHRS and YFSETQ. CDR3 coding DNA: TGCGCCAGCAGCTTGCAGACAACGAACACTGAAGCTTTCTTT. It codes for CASSLQTTNTEAFF.

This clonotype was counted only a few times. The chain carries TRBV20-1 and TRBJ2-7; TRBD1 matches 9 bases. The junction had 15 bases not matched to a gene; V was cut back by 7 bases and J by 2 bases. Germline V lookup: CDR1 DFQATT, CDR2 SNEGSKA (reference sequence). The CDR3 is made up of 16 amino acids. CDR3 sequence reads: CSVTITGGPLPYEQYF. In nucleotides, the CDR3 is TGCAGTGTTACAATCACAGGGGGCCCTCTGCCCTACGAGCAGTACTTC.

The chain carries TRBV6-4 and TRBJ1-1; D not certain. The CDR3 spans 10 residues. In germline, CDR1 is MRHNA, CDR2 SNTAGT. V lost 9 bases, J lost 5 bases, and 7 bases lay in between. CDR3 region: CASVGTEAFF. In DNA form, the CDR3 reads TGTGCCAGTGTGGGAACTGAAGCTTTCTTT.

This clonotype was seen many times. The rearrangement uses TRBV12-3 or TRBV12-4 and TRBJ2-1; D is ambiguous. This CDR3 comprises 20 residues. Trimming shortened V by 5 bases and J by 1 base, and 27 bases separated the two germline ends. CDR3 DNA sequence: TGTGCCAGCAGTCGAATCCTGAGAGTCTCATTCTCCCAATCCTACAATGAGCAGTTCTTC. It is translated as CASSRILRVSFSQSYNEQFF.

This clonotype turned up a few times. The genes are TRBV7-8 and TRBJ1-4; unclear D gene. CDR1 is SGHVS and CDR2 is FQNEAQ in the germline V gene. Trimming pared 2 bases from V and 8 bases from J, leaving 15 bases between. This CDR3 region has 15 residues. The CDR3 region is CASSLSETGKEKLFF. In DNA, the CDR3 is TGTGCCAGCAGCTTATCGGAGACGGGGAAGGAAAAACTGTTTTTT.

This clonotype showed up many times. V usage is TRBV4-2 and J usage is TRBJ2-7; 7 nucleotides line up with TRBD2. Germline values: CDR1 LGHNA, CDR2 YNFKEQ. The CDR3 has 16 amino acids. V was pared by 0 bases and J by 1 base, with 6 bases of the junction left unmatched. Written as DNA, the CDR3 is TGTGCCAGCAGCCAAGATTATACTAGCGTATCCTACGAGCAGTACTTC. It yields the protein CASSQDYTSVSYEQYF.

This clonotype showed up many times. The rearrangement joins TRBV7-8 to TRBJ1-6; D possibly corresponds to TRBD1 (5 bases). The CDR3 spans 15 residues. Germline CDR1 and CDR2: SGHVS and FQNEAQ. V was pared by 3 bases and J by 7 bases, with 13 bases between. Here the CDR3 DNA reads TGTGCCAGCAGCTTCGCCGGGACGGAGAATTCACCCCTCCACTTT. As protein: CASSFAGTENSPLHF.

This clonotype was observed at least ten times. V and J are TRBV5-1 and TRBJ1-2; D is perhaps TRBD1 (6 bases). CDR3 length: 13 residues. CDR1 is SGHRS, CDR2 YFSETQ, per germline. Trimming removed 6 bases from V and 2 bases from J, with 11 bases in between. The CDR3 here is CASKAGANYGYTF. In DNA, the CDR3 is TGCGCCAGCAAAGCAGGGGCGAACTATGGCTACACCTTC.

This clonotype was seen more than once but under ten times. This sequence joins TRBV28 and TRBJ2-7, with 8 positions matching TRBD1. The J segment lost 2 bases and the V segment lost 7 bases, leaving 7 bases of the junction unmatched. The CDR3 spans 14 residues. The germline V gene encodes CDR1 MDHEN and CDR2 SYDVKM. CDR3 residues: CASTNRGATYEQYF. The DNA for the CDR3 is TGTGCCAGCACCAACAGGGGGGCGACCTACGAGCAGTACTTC.

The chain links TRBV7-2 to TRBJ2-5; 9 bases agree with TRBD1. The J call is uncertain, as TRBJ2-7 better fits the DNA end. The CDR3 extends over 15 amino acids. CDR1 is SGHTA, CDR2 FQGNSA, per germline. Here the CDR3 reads CASSFTGGSSYEQYF. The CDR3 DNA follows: TGTGCCAGCAGCTTTACAGGGGGCAGCTCCTACGAGCAGTACTTC.

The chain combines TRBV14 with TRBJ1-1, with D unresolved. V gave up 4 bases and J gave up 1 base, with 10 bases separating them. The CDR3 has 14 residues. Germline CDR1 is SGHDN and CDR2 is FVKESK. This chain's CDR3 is CASSLQRGNTEAFF. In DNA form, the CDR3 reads TGTGCCAGCAGCCTCCAACGGGGGAACACTGAAGCTTTCTTT.

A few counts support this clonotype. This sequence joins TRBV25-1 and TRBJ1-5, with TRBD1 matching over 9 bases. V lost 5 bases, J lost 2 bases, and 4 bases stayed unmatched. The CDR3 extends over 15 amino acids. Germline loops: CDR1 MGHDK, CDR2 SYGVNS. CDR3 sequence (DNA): TGTGCCAGCAGTCGGACAGGGGAGGGCAATCAGCCCCAGCATTTT. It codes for CASSRTGEGNQPQHF.

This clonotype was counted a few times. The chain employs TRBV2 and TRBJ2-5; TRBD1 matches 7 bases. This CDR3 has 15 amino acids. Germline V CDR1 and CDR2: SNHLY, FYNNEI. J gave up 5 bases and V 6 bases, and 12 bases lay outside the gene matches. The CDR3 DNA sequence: TGTGCCAGCAGGAATGATCAAGGGGGCTGGGAGACCCAGTACTTC. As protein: CASRNDQGGWETQYF. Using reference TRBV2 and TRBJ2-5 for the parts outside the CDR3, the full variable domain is EPEVTQTPSHQVTQMGQEVILRCVPISNHLYFYWYRQILGQKVEFLVSFYNNEISEKSEIFDDQFSVERPDGSNFTLKIRSTKLEDSAMYFCASRNDQGGWETQYFGPGTRLLVL.

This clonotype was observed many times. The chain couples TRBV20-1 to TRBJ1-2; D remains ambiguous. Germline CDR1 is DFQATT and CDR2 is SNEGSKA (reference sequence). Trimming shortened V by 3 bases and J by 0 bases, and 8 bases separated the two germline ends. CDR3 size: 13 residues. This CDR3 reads CSARTESNYGYTF. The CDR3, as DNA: TGCAGTGCTAGGACTGAATCTAACTATGGCTACACCTTC.